The next 4 T cell receptor beta chains were all read from a single sample in a study of blood T cell repertoires in COVID-19. TCRdb keeps only in-frame clones here, not all; method: immunoSEQ multiplex PCR. The sample lists more than 95,000 clones; 75% to 85% were seen once. The sample comprised peripheral blood. Receptors originate from a man aged 55 to 70 with acute or convalescent COVID-19.

The rearrangement links TRBV28 to TRBJ1-1; a possible D gene is TRBD1 (6 bases). The CDR3 is made up of 14 amino acids. The germline V gene has CDR1 MDHEN and CDR2 SYDVKM. V was pared by 3 bases and J by 2 bases, with 10 bases between. CDR3 bases: TGTGCCAGCAGTTTCTGGGGGGGCAACACTGAAGCTTTCTTT. This translates into CASSFWGGNTEAFF.

This clone appeared a few times. The rearrangement joins TRBV19 to TRBJ2-7, with D perhaps matching TRBD2 (5 bases). The CDR3 is 12 residues long. Germline assignment: CDR1 LNHDA and CDR2 SQIVND (reference sequence). Between the trimmed V and J ends, which lost 8 bases and 1 base, there was a span of 9 bases. The CDR3 is CASGSGSYEQYF. CDR3 bases: TGTGCCAGTGGATCGGGGTCCTACGAGCAGTACTTC.

The sample holds a few counts of this clone. The CDR3 spells CASRPPGGLGGYTF. The CDR3 bases are TGTGCCAGCAGGCCACCTGGAGGGCTGGGTGGCTACACCTTC. The V and J genes are TRBV6-5 and TRBJ1-2; D remains unclear. Germline V gene sequence: CDR1 MNHEY, CDR2 SVGAGI. CDR3 length equals 14 residues. The V gene lost 6 bases and the J gene lost 7 bases, with 18 bases spanning the gap.

The rearrangement links TRBV7-8 to TRBJ2-2; 7 bases agree with TRBD1. The junction had 8 bases not matched to a gene; V was cut back by 5 bases and J by 5 bases. CDR3 length: 15 amino acids. Germline loops: CDR1 SGHVS, CDR2 FQNEAQ. The CDR3 sequence is CASSLQTGWTGELFF. DNA of the CDR3: TGTGCCAGCAGCCTCCAGACAGGGTGGACCGGGGAGCTGTTTTTT.